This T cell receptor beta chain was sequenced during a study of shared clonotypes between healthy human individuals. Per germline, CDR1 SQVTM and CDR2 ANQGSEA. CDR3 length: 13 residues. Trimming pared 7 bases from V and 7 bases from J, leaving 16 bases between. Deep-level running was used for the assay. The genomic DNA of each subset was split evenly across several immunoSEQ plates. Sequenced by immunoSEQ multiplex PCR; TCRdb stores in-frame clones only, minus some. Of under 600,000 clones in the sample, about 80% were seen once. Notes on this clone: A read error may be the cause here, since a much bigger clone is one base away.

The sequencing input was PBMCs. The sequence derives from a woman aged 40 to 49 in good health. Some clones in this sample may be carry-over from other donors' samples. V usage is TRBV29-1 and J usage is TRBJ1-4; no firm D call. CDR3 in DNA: TGCAGCGGGATGGATTGGTCTTCTGAAAAACTGTTTTTT. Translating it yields CSGMDWSSEKLFF. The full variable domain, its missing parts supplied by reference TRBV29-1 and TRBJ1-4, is SAVISQKPSRDICQRGTSLTIQCQVDSQVTMMFWYRQQPGQSLTLIATANQGSEATYESGFVIDKFPISRPNLTFSTLTVSNMSPEDSSIYLCSGMDWSSEKLFFGSGTQLSVL.